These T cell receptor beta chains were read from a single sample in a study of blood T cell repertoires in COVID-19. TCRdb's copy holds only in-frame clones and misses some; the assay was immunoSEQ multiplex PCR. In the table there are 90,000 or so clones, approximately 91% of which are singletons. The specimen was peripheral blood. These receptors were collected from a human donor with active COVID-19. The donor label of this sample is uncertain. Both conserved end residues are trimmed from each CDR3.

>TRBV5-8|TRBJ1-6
ASSSGQGWVTLH
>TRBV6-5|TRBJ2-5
ASEETGQETQY
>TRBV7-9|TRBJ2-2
ASSSSTGVANTGELF
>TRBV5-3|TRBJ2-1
ARSSRVAENEQF
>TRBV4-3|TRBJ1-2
ASSQEGAGPGYRYGYT
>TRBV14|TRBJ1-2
ASSQAGGVGGYT
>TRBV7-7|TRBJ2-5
ASSRDGVGETQY
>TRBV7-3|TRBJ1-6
ASSLTGGSNSPLH
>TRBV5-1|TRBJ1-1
ASQSPNTEAF
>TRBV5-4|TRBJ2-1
ASHPLAGEISYNEQF
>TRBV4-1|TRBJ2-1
ASSQVVSGGPYNEQF
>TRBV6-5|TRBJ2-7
ASRGTSSYEQY
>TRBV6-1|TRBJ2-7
ASSDIASYEQY
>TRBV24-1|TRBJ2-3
ATSGLGEEDTQY
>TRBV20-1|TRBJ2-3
SASTSGAPSTDTQY
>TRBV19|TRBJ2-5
ASSMGDRVVQETQY
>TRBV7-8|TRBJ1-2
ASSSSSTGNYGYT
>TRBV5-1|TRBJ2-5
ASSDPRLEGTETQY
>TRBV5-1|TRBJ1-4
ASSAGGQGNEKLF
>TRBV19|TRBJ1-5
ASSIPGRDGPQH
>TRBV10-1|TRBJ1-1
ASSERGQRRAF
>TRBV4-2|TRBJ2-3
ASQGAHRSTDTQY
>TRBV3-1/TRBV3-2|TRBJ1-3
ASSRTGGNTIY
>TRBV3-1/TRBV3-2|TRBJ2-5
ASSQYPGVNQETQY
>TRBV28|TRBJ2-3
ASSPPYQGYTDTQY
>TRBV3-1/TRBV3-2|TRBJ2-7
ASSQSLTGGNEQY
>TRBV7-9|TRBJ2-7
ASSLGSYEQY
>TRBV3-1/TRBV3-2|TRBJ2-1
ASSPKPGGGGYNEQF
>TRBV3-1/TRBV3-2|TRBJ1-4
ASSLTGVNEKLF
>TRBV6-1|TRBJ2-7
ASSETVRVEEQY
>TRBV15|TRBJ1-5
ATSSISWGDRGPEGHRSQPQH
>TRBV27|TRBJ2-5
ASSFLPGGPETQY
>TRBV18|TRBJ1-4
ASSPPDRVPGEKLF
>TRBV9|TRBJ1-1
ASGDRARNTEAF
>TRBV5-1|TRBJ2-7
ASSHRGYYEQY
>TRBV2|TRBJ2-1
ASSPDSSYNEQF
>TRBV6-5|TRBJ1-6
ASSSSSYNSPLH
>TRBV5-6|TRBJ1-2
ASSYDRGDYYGYT
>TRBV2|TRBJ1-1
ASKMTGGGNTEAF
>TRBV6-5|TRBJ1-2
ASSYSSEGEAGYT
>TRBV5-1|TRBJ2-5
ASSLAPEETQY
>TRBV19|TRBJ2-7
ASSIGSTFNPYEQY
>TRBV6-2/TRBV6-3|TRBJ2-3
ASSYSRLGGGSTDTQY
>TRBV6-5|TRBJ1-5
ASSKDRWSQPQH
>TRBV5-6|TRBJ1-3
ASSFSVAPSGNTIY
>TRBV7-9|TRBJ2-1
ASSLEERVNEQF
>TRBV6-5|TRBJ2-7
ASSDDSSYEQY
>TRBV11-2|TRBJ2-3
ASSPTGQGGSDTQY
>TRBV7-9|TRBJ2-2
ASPGDSNTGELF
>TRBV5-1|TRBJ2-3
ASSWGQGADTQY
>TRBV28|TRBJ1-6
ATAGTGSSPLH
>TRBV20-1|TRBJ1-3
SGRQGNTIY
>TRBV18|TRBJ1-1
ASSPRTKTQGERNTEAF
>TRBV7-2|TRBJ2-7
ASSLSQGYEQY
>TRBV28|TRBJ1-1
ASSLREHPTEAF
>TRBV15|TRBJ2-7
ATTAGQGYEQY
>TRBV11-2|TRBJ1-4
ASSKENVATNEKLF